The next 20 T cell receptor beta chains were all read from a single sample in a study of monozygotic twins with inflammatory bowel disease. After re-calling the 5' RACE reads, TCRdb lists one entry per CDR3 protein, DNA absent. Recorded for this sample: approximately 400,000 distinct CDR3 sequences. Sequenced: blood. The receptors derive from a human donor with ulcerative colitis or Crohn's disease, or a healthy co-twin of an affected twin (not recorded which).

The chain joins TRBV7-9 to TRBJ1-1; the D gene TCRdb calls, TRBD1, cannot be checked with no DNA. This CDR3 region has 13 residues. Germline loops: CDR1 SEHNR, CDR2 FQNEAQ (reference sequence). The CDR3 region is CASSPPGQLEAFF.

The chain recombines TRBV4-3 with TRBJ2-7; without DNA, the TCRdb call of TRBD1 cannot be checked. The CDR3 contains 15 residues. Germline lookup yields CDR1 LGHNA and CDR2 YSLEER. This CDR3 reads CASSTGTGGAYEQYF.

The chain employs TRBV12-3 or TRBV12-4 and TRBJ2-7. The CDR3 has 13 amino acids. The CDR3 protein is CASSLAYSYEQYF.

The chain is built from TRBV5-1 and TRBJ2-7; TCRdb's D gene call, TRBD1, goes unchecked for lack of DNA. The CDR3 contains 15 residues. Germline lookup yields CDR1 SGHRS and CDR2 YFSETQ. The CDR3 is CASSLRGQGAYEQYF.

The rearrangement joins TRBV6-6 to TRBJ2-1; TCRdb gives TRBD1 as the D gene, but with no DNA this cannot be confirmed. The CDR3 spans 14 residues. Per the germline V gene, CDR1 is MNHNY and CDR2 is SVGAGI (reference sequence). This CDR3 reads CASSYSAGWNEQFF.

CDR3 loop: CSARSPSSAQPQHF. This sequence joins TRBV20-1 and TRBJ1-5. The CDR3 is 14 residues long. Germline V lookup: CDR1 DFQATT, CDR2 SNEGSKA (reference sequence).

CDR3 amino acids: CASSPPTANTEAFF. This chain connects TRBV18 to TRBJ1-1. The CDR3 spans 14 residues. Germline CDR1 KGHSH, CDR2 LQKENI.

The chain couples TRBV15 to TRBJ1-2; no DNA is available, so the TRBD1 call from TCRdb remains unchecked. Germline CDR1 reads LNHNV; CDR2 reads YYDKDF (reference sequence). This CDR3 spans 15 amino acids. This chain's CDR3 is CATSRDYGPGNGYTF.

The V and J genes are TRBV2 and TRBJ2-2; checking the TCRdb D call of TRBD1 is not possible without DNA. The CDR3 is 15 residues long. Germline V CDR1 and CDR2: SNHLY, FYNNEI. The CDR3 is CASSDGTGDTGELFF.

CDR3: CSARSSEGVEEQYF. V and J are TRBV20-1 and TRBJ2-7; TCRdb's D call of TRBD1 is untestable without DNA. The germline CDR1 and CDR2 sequences are DFQATT and SNEGSKA (reference sequence). This CDR3 region has 14 residues.

J is TRBJ1-4 and V is TRBV10-3; TCRdb calls TRBD1, which cannot be checked without DNA. Germline assignment: CDR1 ENHRY and CDR2 SYGVKD. The CDR3 is made up of 14 amino acids. CDR3: CAISESPGGEKLFF.

The chain is built from TRBV14 and TRBJ2-1; TCRdb returns TRBD1, unconfirmable since there is no DNA. The CDR3 has 18 amino acids. The germline V gene has CDR1 SGHDN and CDR2 FVKESK. CDR3 residues: CASSQDDRGPSWASEQFF.

The chain recombines TRBV11-2 with TRBJ1-3. This CDR3 has 14 residues. CDR1 is SGHAT, CDR2 FQNNGV, per germline. This CDR3 is CASSPQLAGNTIYF.

This sequence joins TRBV4-3 and TRBJ2-3; TCRdb picks TRBD2, but there is no DNA to check that call. The V gene's germline CDR1 is LGHNA and CDR2 YSLEER. CDR3 size: 18 residues. CDR3 protein: CASSQRWSGLADTDTQYF.

The chain joins TRBV29-1 to TRBJ1-2; TCRdb's D call of TRBD1 is untestable without DNA. Per the germline V gene, CDR1 is SQVTM and CDR2 is ANQGSEA. The CDR3 extends over 11 amino acids. The CDR3 region is CSVDPGYGYTF.

V is TRBV11-2 and J is TRBJ1-1; as DNA is missing, the TRBD1 call by TCRdb cannot be tested. This CDR3 comprises 15 residues. CDR1 and CDR2 (germline): SGHAT, FQNNGV. CDR3 loop: CASSLNRDTPEKAFF.

The chain couples TRBV24-1 to TRBJ1-5. This CDR3 is 14 amino acids long. The V gene's germline CDR1 is KGHDR and CDR2 SFDVKD. The CDR3 sequence: CATRRAGGNQPQHF.

The chain links TRBV3-1 to TRBJ1-1. The CDR3 consists of 14 residues. The germline CDR1 and CDR2 sequences are LGHDT and YNNKEL (reference sequence). Here the CDR3 reads CASTNGGRDTEAFF.

The CDR3 region is CASSSRRDTEAFF. This rearrangement joins TRBV7-3 to TRBJ1-1. The CDR3 has 13 amino acids. Germline V gives CDR1 SGHTA, CDR2 FQGTGA.

CDR3 loop: CASSKLPFRDRDEYF. This chain connects TRBV5-1 to TRBJ2-7; with no DNA, the TCRdb D assignment of TRBD1 cannot be verified. The germline gives CDR1 SGHRS, CDR2 YFSETQ. The CDR3 spans 15 residues. The full variable domain, its missing parts supplied by reference TRBV5-1 and TRBJ2-7, is KAGVTQTPRYLIKTRGQQVTLSCSPISGHRSVSWYQQTPGQGLQFLFEYFSETQRNKGNFPGRFSGRQFSNSRSEMNVSTLELGDSALYLCASSKLPFRDRDEYFGPGTRLTVT.